This T cell receptor beta chain was sequenced for a study of cytomegalovirus exposure and HLA in healthy donors. Points on this clone: Its antigen is currently unknown.

Clones were sequenced by immunoSEQ multiplex PCR, and TCRdb holds only the in-frame ones, with some missing. The sample shows around 80,000 clones, around 95% of them seen only once. Points from the study as a whole: Cytomegalovirus status was reportedly diagnosed by the classifier with high specificity and sensitivity. Under in vitro conditions, three CMV-associated chains were confirmed as specific for CMV antigens. The study put 150 to 200 TCR beta chains on its list as cytomegalovirus-associated.

Trimming pared 3 bases from V and 0 bases from J, leaving 15 bases between. Per the germline V gene, CDR1 is KGHSH and CDR2 is LQKENI. The CDR3 is 16 amino acids. The source of this sequence is a woman in her late teens or twenties in good health and CMV-seronegative. The sequencing sample was made of PBMCs. The rearrangement links TRBV18 to TRBJ2-7; D gene uncertain. CDR3 coding DNA: TGTGCCAGCTCACCTCTTTCTGGGCAGCTCTCCTACGAGCAGTACTTC. Residues: CASSPLSGQLSYEQYF.